Shown below are 2 T cell receptor beta chains from a single sample sequenced in a study of blood T cell repertoires in COVID-19. Assay used: immunoSEQ multiplex PCR; TCRdb lists only in-frame clones, some missing. The data hold 98,000 or so clones, with about 89% observed a single time. What was sequenced was peripheral blood. The receptors shown here come from a human donor in a cohort sampled during active COVID-19.

The chain links TRBV12-3 or TRBV12-4 to TRBJ1-1; D not certain. This CDR3 contains 13 residues. V was shortened by 5 bases and J by 4 bases, with 11 bases between the two germline ends. The CDR3: CASSPRRSTEAFF. In DNA form, the CDR3 reads TGTGCCAGCAGTCCCCGGAGGAGCACTGAAGCTTTCTTT.

The V and J genes are TRBV6-2 or TRBV6-3 and TRBJ1-1; a weak D match, TRBD1 (5 bases). V was shortened by 5 bases and J by 1 base, with 11 bases between the two germline ends. In germline, CDR1 is MNHEY, CDR2 SVGEGT. This CDR3 is 14 amino acids long. The DNA of the CDR3 is TGTGCCAGCAGTGGACACTCAGGGAACACTGAAGCTTTCTTT. The encoded protein is CASSGHSGNTEAFF.